The following is a TCR beta chain sequence with its context. Its antigen remains unidentified. This record comes from a study of radiation and T cells in renal cell carcinoma. Findings and limits, study-wide: Top tumor clonotypes rose in blood 2 weeks post-radiation, then contracted.

Time point specified: blood 4 weeks post-SBRT, at nephrectomy. Treatment of the sample: 15 Gy SBRT to primary tumor, nephrectomy 4 weeks later. Nephrectomy followed 15 Gy stereotactic body radiation by 4 weeks. Serial blood draws occurred at baseline and 2 and 4 weeks post-SBRT. This renal cell carcinoma was of the clear cell type. Assay used: immunoSEQ multiplex PCR; TCRdb lists only in-frame clones, some missing. The sample has some 43,000 clones; about 82% are singletons. Germline V gene sequence: CDR1 LNHNV, CDR2 YYDKDF (reference sequence). V shed 1 base, J shed 5 bases, and the junction held 9 bases outside the gene matches. The length of the CDR3 is 16 residues.

The sequences come from blood, collected from a patient whose treatment included radiotherapy and nephrectomy. The TCR sequence derives from a woman in her seventies with renal cell carcinoma. This sequence joins TRBV15 and TRBJ2-7, with 9 bases aligning to TRBD2. CDR3 in amino acids: CATSRGGGGALNEQYF. The DNA of the CDR3 is TGTGCCACCAGCAGAGGGGGCGGGGGGGCTCTCAACGAGCAGTACTTC.